This T cell receptor (beta chain) was recovered during a study of blood T cell repertoires in COVID-19. As handled by the study authors: Cell counts per sample came from amplifying reference gene primers. Libraries were prepared by immunoSEQ multiplex PCR; TCRdb keeps only in-frame clonotypes and omits some of them. That table gives V, J and clone size, and the DNA gave D and trimming. The table includes fewer than 300,000 clones, less than 85% detected once. The TCR was taken from a young woman with acute or convalescent COVID-19. What was sequenced was peripheral blood.

CDR3 in amino acids: CASSEGDRGYEQYF. CDR3 DNA: TGTGCCAGCAGTGAAGGCGACAGGGGCTACGAGCAGTACTTC. The chain recombines TRBV25-1 with TRBJ2-7; 8 bases map to TRBD1. The germline gives CDR1 MGHDK, CDR2 SYGVNS. This CDR3 has 14 amino acids. The ends lost 2 bases at V and 3 bases at J; junction bases unmatched: 3.